Below are 12 T cell receptor beta chains sequenced from a single sample in a study of T cell responses to AZD1222 COVID-19 vaccine. TCRdb's table, derived via immunoSEQ multiplex PCR, lists solely in-frame clones and lacks some. This table has about 110,000 clones, roughly 87% appearing once. Sample: peripheral blood, taken 28 days after the second AZD1222 dose. These receptors all come from an adult who received the AZD1222 COVID-19 vaccine.

This chain links TRBV7-9 with TRBJ2-7; 14 bases match TRBD2. Germline CDR1 and CDR2: SEHNR and FQNEAQ (reference sequence). J was trimmed by 0 bases and V by 5 bases; bases with no gene match: 15. The CDR3 loop spans 20 amino acids. The CDR3 reads CASSSTPGLAGAPSSYEQYF. The DNA of the CDR3 is TGTGCCAGCAGCAGCACCCCGGGACTAGCGGGGGCGCCGAGCTCCTACGAGCAGTACTTC. The full variable domain, completed using reference TRBV7-9 and TRBJ2-7, is DTGVSQNPRHKITKRGQNVTFRCDPISEHNRLYWYRQTLGQGPEFLTYFQNEAQLEKSRLLSDRFSAERPKGSFSTLEIQRTEQGDSAMYLCASSSTPGLAGAPSSYEQYFGPGTRLTVT.

This clone was recorded once. The chain links TRBV6-6 to TRBJ1-5, with D possibly TRBD1 on 5 matching bases. This CDR3 is built from 15 residues. Germline V gives CDR1 MNHNY, CDR2 SVGAGI (reference sequence). V dropped 4 bases and J dropped 5 bases, with 15 bases sitting between them. The CDR3 region is CASSFENLQDQPQHF. The CDR3 nucleotides read TGTGCCAGCAGTTTTGAGAACCTACAGGATCAGCCCCAGCATTTT.

The genes are TRBV28 and TRBJ1-1; D is perhaps TRBD1 (5 bases). Germline V gene sequence: CDR1 MDHEN, CDR2 SYDVKM. The V and J ends lost 0 bases and 5 bases respectively, with 13 bases between them. The CDR3 is 15 amino acids. CDR3 DNA: TGTGCCAGCAGTTTATGGGGGGAGGGAGGGACTGAAGCTTTCTTT. Protein sequence: CASSLWGEGGTEAFF.

The chain is built from TRBV4-3 and TRBJ1-1, with a weak D call TRBD1 (6 bases). Germline lookup yields CDR1 LGHNA and CDR2 YSLEER. This CDR3 has 14 residues. V lost 2 bases, J lost 6 bases, and 13 bases lay in between. The CDR3 bases are TGCGCCAGCAGCCAACCAGACAGGATTGCTGAAGCTTTCTTT. Protein: CASSQPDRIAEAFF.

This rearrangement joins TRBV2 to TRBJ1-1; 8 nucleotides agree with TRBD1. After removal of 2 bases from V and 4 bases from J, the junction contained 3 bases not matched to a gene. This CDR3 is 14 amino acids long. CDR1 SNHLY and CDR2 FYNNEI come from the germline V gene. CDR3 in amino acids: CASSERQGITEAFF. The CDR3 coding sequence is TGTGCCAGCAGTGAACGACAGGGGATCACTGAAGCTTTCTTT. The full variable domain, in which reference TRBV2 and TRBJ1-1 provide the parts outside the CDR3, is EPEVTQTPSHQVTQMGQEVILRCVPISNHLYFYWYRQILGQKVEFLVSFYNNEISEKSEIFDDQFSVERPDGSNFTLKIRSTKLEDSAMYFCASSERQGITEAFFGQGTRLTVV.

V usage is TRBV7-2 and J usage is TRBJ1-6; D is undetermined. The length of the CDR3 is 14 residues. Germline values: CDR1 SGHTA, CDR2 FQGNSA. Trimming left V 7 bases short and J 7 bases short, with 14 bases between. The CDR3 protein is CASKGGRVNSPLHF. The CDR3 bases are TGTGCCAGCAAGGGCGGGAGGGTCAATTCACCCCTCCACTTT. The whole variable domain, filled in from reference TRBV7-2 and TRBJ1-6, reads GAGVSQSPSNKVTEKGKDVELRCDPISGHTALYWYRQSLGQGLEFLIYFQGNSAPDKSGLPSDRFSAERTGGSVSTLTIQRTQQEDSAVYLCASKGGRVNSPLHFGNGTRLTVT.

The chain uses TRBV5-1 and TRBJ1-4; D is possibly TRBD1 (5 bases). This CDR3 comprises 14 residues. Between the trimmed V and J ends, which lost 6 bases and 5 bases, there was a span of 14 bases. Germline V gene lookup returns CDR1 SGHRS and CDR2 YFSETQ. CDR3 sequence (DNA): TGCGCCAGCACCCGGGACGGATTAAATGAAAAACTGTTTTTT. This encodes CASTRDGLNEKLFF.

The chain couples TRBV19 to TRBJ1-5; D unclear. V was pared by 6 bases and J by 4 bases, with 16 bases between. The germline V gene encodes CDR1 LNHDA and CDR2 SQIVND (reference sequence). The CDR3 sequence is 15 residues long. CDR3 in amino acids: CASSGSQTGNQPQHF. In nucleotides, the CDR3 is TGTGCCAGTAGCGGATCTCAAACTGGGAATCAGCCCCAGCATTTT.

V is TRBV27 and J is TRBJ1-1, with D perhaps matching TRBD1 (5 bases). This CDR3 comprises 13 residues. Germline CDR1 is MNHEY and CDR2 is SMNVEV (reference sequence). V gave up 0 bases and J gave up 5 bases, with 7 bases separating them. CDR3 sequence reads: CASSLSGGTEAFF. CDR3 bases: TGTGCCAGCAGTTTATCGGGGGGTACTGAAGCTTTCTTT.

The chain combines TRBV7-2 with TRBJ1-2; the D gene is possibly TRBD1 (5 bases). Trimming took off 6 bases at V and 4 bases at J, with 24 bases between the two ends. Germline V gene sequence: CDR1 SGHTA, CDR2 FQGNSA. The CDR3 is made up of 17 amino acids. This CDR3 is CASRPGGIRNAAYGYTF. CDR3 coding DNA: TGTGCCAGCAGGCCCGGGGGAATCAGAAACGCCGCCTATGGCTACACCTTC.

The CDR3 DNA follows: TGCGCCAGCAGCCGGAGGGAGGATTCGTTTTCACCCCTCCACTTT. This sequence encodes CASSRREDSFSPLHF. The chain couples TRBV5-1 to TRBJ1-6; no definite D call. The CDR3 runs to 15 residues. CDR1 is SGHRS, CDR2 YFSETQ, per germline. The V and J ends lost 4 bases and 9 bases respectively, with 17 bases between them.

The J gene is TRBJ1-2, the V gene TRBV12-3 or TRBV12-4; the D is unclear. The length of the CDR3 is 13 residues. V was clipped by 5 bases and J by 0 bases, with 7 bases between them. The CDR3, as DNA: TGTGCCAGCAGTCCCCGGGCTAACTATGGCTACACCTTC. Its translation: CASSPRANYGYTF.